The following is a T cell receptor (beta chain) sequence with its context. Antigen specificity is unknown. The sample belongs to a study of identical twins. Per the germline V gene, CDR1 is KGHDR and CDR2 is SFDVKD. This CDR3 contains 13 residues. The ends lost 9 bases at V and 5 bases at J; junction bases unmatched: 5. Study findings and constraints: There is a chance that invariant MAIT and iNKT cells partially muddied zero-insertion analyses. Twins showed weaker excess sharing in their beta out-of-frame sequences.

TCRdb used MiXCR to reprocess the 5' RACE reads, holding one entry per CDR3 protein. The repertoire holds roughly 700,000 distinct CDR3 sequences, with less than 10% as singletons. The same sample was also studied in work on yellow fever vaccine responses in identical twins.

The sequence came from a woman between 18 and 29 years old in good health. Sequenced: PBMCs. The chain uses TRBV24-1 and TRBJ2-2; TRBD1 aligns across 7 bases. CDR3 sequence: CATSGGSTGELFF. CDR3 in DNA: TGTGCCACCTCAGGGGGATCAACCGGGGAGCTGTTTTTT.